Listed below are T cell receptor beta chains from one sample, sequenced in a study of graft-versus-host responses after intestinal transplantation. TCRdb keeps only in-frame clones here, not all; method: immunoSEQ multiplex PCR. The sample shows some 90,000 clones, around 90% of them seen only once. These receptors have no identified antigens. This specimen consisted of unstimulated CD4+ T cells sorted from spleen or lymph node cells, obtained before intestinal transplant. The receptors derive from a human donor who received an intestinal transplant. Both conserved end residues are part of each CDR3. A D gene is named only where the DNA matches it firmly.

D gene: .; V gene: TRBV27; J gene: TRBJ2-7; CDR3 protein: CASSLGRASYEQYF; CDR3 DNA: TGTGCCAGCAGTTTAGGCAGAGCGTCCTACGAGCAGTACTTC
D gene: .; V gene: TRBV5-6; J gene: TRBJ1-4; CDR3 protein: CASSFPGEGREKLFF; CDR3 DNA: TGTGCCAGCAGCTTCCCCGGGGAGGGAAGGGAAAAACTGTTTTTT
D gene: .; V gene: TRBV9; J gene: TRBJ1-2; CDR3 protein: CASSVQQSNYGYTF; CDR3 DNA: TGTGCCAGCAGCGTACAACAGTCTAACTATGGCTACACCTTC
D gene: TRBD2; V gene: TRBV9; J gene: TRBJ2-5; CDR3 protein: CASSVSASGGETQYF; CDR3 DNA: TGTGCCAGCAGCGTATCCGCTAGCGGGGGGGAGACCCAGTACTTC
D gene: TRBD2; V gene: TRBV7-2; J gene: TRBJ2-7; CDR3 protein: CASSLDAGDAYEQYF; CDR3 DNA: TGTGCCAGCAGCTTAGATGCGGGGGACGCCTACGAGCAGTACTTC
D gene: TRBD2; V gene: TRBV27; J gene: TRBJ2-1; CDR3 protein: CASSLNPPGLAGNEQFF; CDR3 DNA: TGTGCCAGCAGTTTAAATCCGCCGGGACTAGCGGGCAATGAGCAGTTCTTC
D gene: .; V gene: TRBV21-1; J gene: TRBJ2-5; CDR3 protein: CASSKSPSGGPKQETQYF; CDR3 DNA: TGTGCCAGCAGCAAATCGCCTAGCGGGGGGCCGAAGCAAGAGACCCAGTACTTC
D gene: TRBD2; V gene: TRBV5-1; J gene: TRBJ2-2; CDR3 protein: CASSLVAGGTGELFF; CDR3 DNA: TGCGCCAGCAGCTTGGTCGCGGGGGGAACCGGGGAGCTGTTTTTT
D gene: TRBD1; V gene: TRBV6-5; J gene: TRBJ1-2; CDR3 protein: CASRTHRQGHYGYTF; CDR3 DNA: TGTGCCAGCAGGACCCACCGACAGGGCCACTATGGCTACACCTTC
D gene: .; V gene: TRBV5-1; J gene: TRBJ2-7; CDR3 protein: CASSGVKGGEQYF; CDR3 DNA: TGCGCCAGCAGCGGGGTCAAAGGAGGGGAGCAGTACTTC
D gene: .; V gene: TRBV13; J gene: TRBJ2-1; CDR3 protein: CASSFRKGFLDEQFF; CDR3 DNA: TGTGCCAGCAGCTTTAGAAAGGGGTTTCTGGATGAGCAGTTCTTC
D gene: .; V gene: TRBV11-2; J gene: TRBJ2-1; CDR3 protein: CASSPPSPVEQFF; CDR3 DNA: TGTGCCAGCAGCCCACCCTCCCCGGTTGAGCAGTTCTTC
D gene: TRBD1; V gene: TRBV10-1; J gene: TRBJ1-5; CDR3 protein: CASTATGQGFDQPQHF; CDR3 DNA: TGCGCCAGCACCGCGACGGGACAGGGTTTCGATCAGCCCCAGCATTTT
D gene: .; V gene: TRBV12-5; J gene: TRBJ1-4; CDR3 protein: CASGLGTGYEKLFF; CDR3 DNA: .
D gene: .; V gene: TRBV6-5; J gene: TRBJ2-7; CDR3 protein: CASSYSGVSTYEQYF; CDR3 DNA: TGTGCCAGCAGTTACTCCGGGGTCAGCACCTACGAGCAGTACTTC
D gene: .; V gene: TRBV4-1; J gene: TRBJ1-3; CDR3 protein: CASSQVHNSGNTIYF; CDR3 DNA: TGCGCCAGCAGCCAAGTACATAACTCTGGAAACACCATATATTTT
D gene: .; V gene: TRBV5-6; J gene: TRBJ1-5; CDR3 protein: CASSLWGLLNQPQHF; CDR3 DNA: TGTGCCAGCAGCCTCTGGGGCCTACTAAATCAGCCCCAGCATTTT